A few counts support the clone carrying this TCR beta chain. The data were obtained in a study of T cells after yellow fever vaccination. The TCR cDNA carried a universal primer site and UMIs from 5'RACE template switching. A single record per CDR3 protein comes from TCRdb applying MiXCR to the 5' RACE reads. This table holds 450,000 to 600,000 distinct CDR3 sequences, about 15% found once. The CDR3 has 11 amino acids. Germline CDR1 reads LNHDA; CDR2 reads SQIVND (reference sequence). This receptor was obtained from a man aged 18 to 29 who received the YFV17D yellow fever vaccine. The chain links TRBV19 to TRBJ2-1, with a possible D match to TRBD2 (6 bases). The sequencing here drew on PBMCs, taken about 5 days after the first yellow fever vaccination. The DNA for the CDR3 is TGTGCAGCTGGGGGGTACAATGAGCAGTTCTTC. Translating it yields CAAGGYNEQFF.